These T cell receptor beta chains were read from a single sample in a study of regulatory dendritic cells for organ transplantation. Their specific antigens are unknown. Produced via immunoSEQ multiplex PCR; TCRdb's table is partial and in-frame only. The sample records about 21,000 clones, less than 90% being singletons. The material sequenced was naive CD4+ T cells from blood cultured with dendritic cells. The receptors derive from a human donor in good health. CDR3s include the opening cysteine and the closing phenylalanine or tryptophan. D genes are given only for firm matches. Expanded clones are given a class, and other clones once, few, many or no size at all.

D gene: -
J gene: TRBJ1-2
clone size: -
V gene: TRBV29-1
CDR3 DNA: TGCAGCGGATTGTGGAGGAAAGGTGGCTACACCTTC
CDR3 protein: CSGLWRKGGYTF

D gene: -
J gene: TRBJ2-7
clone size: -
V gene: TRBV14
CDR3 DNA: TGTGCCAGCAGCCGACCGGGACATATATACGAGCAGTACTTC
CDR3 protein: CASSRPGHIYEQYF

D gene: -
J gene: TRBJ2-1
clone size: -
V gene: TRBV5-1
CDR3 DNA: TGCGCCAGCAGCTTGGTCCAGAATATCAATGAGCAGTTCTTC
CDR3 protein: CASSLVQNINEQFF

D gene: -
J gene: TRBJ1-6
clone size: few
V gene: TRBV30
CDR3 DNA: TGTGCCTGGAGTCAGGGCAGGGCTAATTCACCCCTCCACTTT
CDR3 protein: CAWSQGRANSPLHF

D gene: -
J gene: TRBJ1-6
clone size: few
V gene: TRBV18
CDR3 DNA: TGTGCCAGCTCACGCGCAGAGAATTCACCCCTCCACTTT
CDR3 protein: CASSRAENSPLHF

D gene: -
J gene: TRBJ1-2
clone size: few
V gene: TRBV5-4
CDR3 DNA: TGTGCCAGCAGCTTAGGCCTCTATGGCTACACCTTC
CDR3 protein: CASSLGLYGYTF

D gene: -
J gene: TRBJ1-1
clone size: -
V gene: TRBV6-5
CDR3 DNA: TGTGCCAGCAGAAGAACGGGGGCCGCTGAAGCTTTCTTT
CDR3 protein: CASRRTGAAEAFF

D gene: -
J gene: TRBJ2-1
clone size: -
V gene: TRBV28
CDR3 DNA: TGTGCCAGCAGACCGACCGGGGGCATGAACAATGAGCAGTTCTTC
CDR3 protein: CASRPTGGMNNEQFF

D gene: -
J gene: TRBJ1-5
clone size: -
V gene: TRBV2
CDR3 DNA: TGTGCCAGCAGTAACCGGGACCGTAGCAATCAGCCCCAGCATTTT
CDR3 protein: CASSNRDRSNQPQHF

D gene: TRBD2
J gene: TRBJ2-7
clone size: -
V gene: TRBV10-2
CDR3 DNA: TGCGCCAGCAGTGAGTCGGCCCCGGGACTAGCGAGGTACGAGCAGTACTTC
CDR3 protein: CASSESAPGLARYEQYF

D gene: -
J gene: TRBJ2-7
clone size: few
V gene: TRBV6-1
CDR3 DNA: TGTGCCAGCAGTCCCGGCCCCACCTACGAGCAGTACTTC
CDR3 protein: CASSPGPTYEQYF

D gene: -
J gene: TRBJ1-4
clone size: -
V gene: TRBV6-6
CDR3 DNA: TGTGCCAGTAACAGACGCACTAATGAAAAACTGTTTTTT
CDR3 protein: CASNRRTNEKLFF

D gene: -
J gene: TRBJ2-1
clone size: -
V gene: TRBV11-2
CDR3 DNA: TGTGCCAGCAGCTCAGGAGAAGTTAACAATGAGCAGTTCTTC
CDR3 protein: CASSSGEVNNEQFF

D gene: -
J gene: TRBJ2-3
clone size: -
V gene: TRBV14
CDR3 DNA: TGTGCCAGCAGCCAAGCCCGGTTCACAGATACGCAGTATTTT
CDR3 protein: CASSQARFTDTQYF

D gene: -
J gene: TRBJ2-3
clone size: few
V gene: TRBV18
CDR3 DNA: TGTGCCAGCTCACCTGTTCCGGGGGGCACAGATACGCAGTATTTT
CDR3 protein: CASSPVPGGTDTQYF

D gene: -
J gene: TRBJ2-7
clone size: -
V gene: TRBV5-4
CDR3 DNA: TGTGCCAGCAGCTTGGGACGGACCTACGAGCAGTACTTC
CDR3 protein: CASSLGRTYEQYF

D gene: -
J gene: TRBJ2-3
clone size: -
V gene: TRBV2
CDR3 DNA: TGTGCCAGCAGATACAGAGCTAGCACAGATACGCAGTATTTT
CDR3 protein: CASRYRASTDTQYF

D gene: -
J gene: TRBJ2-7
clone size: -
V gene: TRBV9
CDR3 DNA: TGTGCCAGCAGCGTAGGTCCCGGATACTCCTACGAGCAGTACTTC
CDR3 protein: CASSVGPGYSYEQYF

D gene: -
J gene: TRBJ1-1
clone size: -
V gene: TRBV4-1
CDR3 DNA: TGCGCCAGCAGCCAAGATAGAAATTTCGCGGGAATGAACACTGAAGCTTTCTTT
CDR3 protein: CASSQDRNFAGMNTEAFF

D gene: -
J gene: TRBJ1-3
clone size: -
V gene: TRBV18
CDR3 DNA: TGTGCCAGCTCACCAAGGGCAGCCTCTGGAAACACCATATATTTT
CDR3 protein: CASSPRAASGNTIYF

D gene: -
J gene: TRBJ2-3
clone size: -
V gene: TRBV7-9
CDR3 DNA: TGTGCCAGCAGCTTAAACCGCGAGGGACCCGATACGCAGTATTTT
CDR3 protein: CASSLNREGPDTQYF

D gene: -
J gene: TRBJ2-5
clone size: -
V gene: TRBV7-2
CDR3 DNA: TGTGCCAGCAGCTTAGGGGGCCTTCTTCAAGAGACCCAGTACTTC
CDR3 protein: CASSLGGLLQETQYF

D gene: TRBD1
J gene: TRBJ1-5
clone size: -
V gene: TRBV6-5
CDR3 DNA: TGTGCCAGCAGTTTAGACAGGGCGCATCAGCCCCAGCATTTT
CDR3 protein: CASSLDRAHQPQHF

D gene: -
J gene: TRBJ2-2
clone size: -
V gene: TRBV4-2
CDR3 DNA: TGTGCCAGCAGCCAAGATTTGGGGCTTGGCACCGGGGAGCTGTTTTTT
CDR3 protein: CASSQDLGLGTGELFF

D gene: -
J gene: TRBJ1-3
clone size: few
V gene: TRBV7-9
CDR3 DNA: TGTGCCCCCAGCGGTATATATTTT
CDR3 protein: CAPSGIYF

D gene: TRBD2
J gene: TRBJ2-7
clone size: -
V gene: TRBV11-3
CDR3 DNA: TGTGCCAGCAGCTTAGGTCCTAGCGGGGACTACGAGCAGTACTTC
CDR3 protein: CASSLGPSGDYEQYF

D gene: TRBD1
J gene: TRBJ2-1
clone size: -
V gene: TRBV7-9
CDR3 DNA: TGTGCCAGCAGCCGAGGGGGCGAATTCAACAATGAGCAGTTCTTC
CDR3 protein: CASSRGGEFNNEQFF

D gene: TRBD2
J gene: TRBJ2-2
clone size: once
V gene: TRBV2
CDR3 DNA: TGTGCCAGCGGATCGGGACTAGCGGGAAGGACGAACACCGGGGAGCTGTTTTTT
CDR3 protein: CASGSGLAGRTNTGELFF

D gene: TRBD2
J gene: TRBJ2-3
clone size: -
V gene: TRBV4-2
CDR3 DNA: TGTGCCAGCAGCCGGGGGGGGGCTAGCGGGAGTACAGATACGCAGTATTTT
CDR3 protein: CASSRGGASGSTDTQYF

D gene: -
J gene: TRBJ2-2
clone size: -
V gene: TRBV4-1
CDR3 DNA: TGCGCCAGCAGCCAAGCAAGCCAGCTGGTAGCGGGGGAGCTGTTTTTT
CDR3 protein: CASSQASQLVAGELFF

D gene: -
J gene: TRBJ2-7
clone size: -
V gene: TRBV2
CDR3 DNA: TGTGCCAGCAGAAACATATACGAGCAGTACTTC
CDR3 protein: CASRNIYEQYF

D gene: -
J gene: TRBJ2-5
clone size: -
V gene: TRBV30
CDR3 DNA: TGTGCCTGGAGTGGAGGGTTAGGGGAGACCCAGTACTTC
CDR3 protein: CAWSGGLGETQYF

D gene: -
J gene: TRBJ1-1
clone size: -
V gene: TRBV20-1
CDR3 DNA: TGCAGTGCTAGAGCGGCACTTGAAGCTTTCTTT
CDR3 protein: CSARAALEAFF

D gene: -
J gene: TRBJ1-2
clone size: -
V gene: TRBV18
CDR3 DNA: TGTGCCAGCTCACCAGCCGTATCTAGGGGTATAAGCTTCGGCTACACCTTC
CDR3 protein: CASSPAVSRGISFGYTF

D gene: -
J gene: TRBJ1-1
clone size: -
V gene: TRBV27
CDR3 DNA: TGTGCCAGCAGGAACCGGGTGAACACTGAAGCTTTCTTT
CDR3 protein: CASRNRVNTEAFF

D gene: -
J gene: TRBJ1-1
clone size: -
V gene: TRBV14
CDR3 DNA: TGTGCCAGCAGCCAAGTACGGAACACTGAAGCTTTCTTT
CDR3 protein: CASSQVRNTEAFF

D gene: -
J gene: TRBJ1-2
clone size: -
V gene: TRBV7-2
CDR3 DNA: TGTGCCAGCAGCTTAGCGCCGGCGGGGCTCGGGGGCTACACCTTC
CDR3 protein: CASSLAPAGLGGYTF

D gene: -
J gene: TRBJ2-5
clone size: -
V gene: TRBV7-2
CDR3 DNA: TGTGCCAGCAGCTTGACGGTACAAGAGACCCAGTACTTC
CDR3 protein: CASSLTVQETQYF

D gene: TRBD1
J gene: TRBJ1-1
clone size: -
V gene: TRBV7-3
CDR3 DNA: TGTGCCAGCAGCTGGGGGACAGTTAACACTGAAGCTTTCTTT
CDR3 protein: CASSWGTVNTEAFF

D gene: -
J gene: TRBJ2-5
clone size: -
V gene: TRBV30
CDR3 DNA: TGTGCCCAGGAGGGGGGGTTCCAAGAGACCCAGTACTTC
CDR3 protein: CAQEGGFQETQYF

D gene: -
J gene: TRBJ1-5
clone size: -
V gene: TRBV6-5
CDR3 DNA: TGTGCCAGCAGTCCTCAGGGAAGAGGCAATCAGCCCCAGCATTTT
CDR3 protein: CASSPQGRGNQPQHF

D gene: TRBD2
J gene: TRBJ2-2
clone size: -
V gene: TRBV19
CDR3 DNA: TGTGCCAGTAGACCAATAGCGGGAGGGCCCGCCGGGGAGCTGTTTTTT
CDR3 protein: CASRPIAGGPAGELFF

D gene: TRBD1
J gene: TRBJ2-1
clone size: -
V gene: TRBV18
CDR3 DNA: TGTGCCAGCTCTCGCGACCGACAGGGGAATGAGCAGTTCTTC
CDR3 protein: CASSRDRQGNEQFF

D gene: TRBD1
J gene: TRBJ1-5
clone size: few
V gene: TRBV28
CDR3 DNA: TGTGCCAGCAGTCCGCCAGGGGGCCCCAATCAGCCCCAGCATTTT
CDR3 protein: CASSPPGGPNQPQHF

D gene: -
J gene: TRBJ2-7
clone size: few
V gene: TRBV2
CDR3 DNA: TGTGCCAGCAGTGAGGGGAAAGGTTCCTACGAGCAGTACTTC
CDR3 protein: CASSEGKGSYEQYF

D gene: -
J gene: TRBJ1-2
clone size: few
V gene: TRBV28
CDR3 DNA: TGTGCCAGCAGTTCCGACCGACGGGGCCCCTTAGCTAACTATGGCTACACCTTC
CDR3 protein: CASSSDRRGPLANYGYTF

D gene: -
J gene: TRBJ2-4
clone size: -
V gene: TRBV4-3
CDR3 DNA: TGCGCCAGCAGCCAAGATATCGGCCAGGGGTTTTACATTCAGTACTTC
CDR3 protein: CASSQDIGQGFYIQYF

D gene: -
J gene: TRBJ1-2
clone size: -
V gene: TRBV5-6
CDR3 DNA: TGTGCCAGCAGTCCTCCAGAGGTATATGGCTACACCTTC
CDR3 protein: CASSPPEVYGYTF

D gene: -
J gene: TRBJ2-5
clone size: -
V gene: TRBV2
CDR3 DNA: TGTGCCAGCAGTGAACAGGGTCAAGAGACCCAGTACTTC
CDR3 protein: CASSEQGQETQYF